This T cell receptor (beta chain) came from a study of T cell responses to AZD1222 COVID-19 vaccine. Assay used: immunoSEQ multiplex PCR; TCRdb lists only in-frame clones, some missing. The sample shows fewer than 85,000 clones, 87% of them seen only once. The CDR3 covers 14 residues. The V end lost 3 bases, the J end lost 7 bases, and 12 bases lay between the germline ends. Germline lookup yields CDR1 MNHEY and CDR2 SMNVEV (reference sequence). This clone was recorded only once. No antigen is known for it. General study points: Baseline serostatus was positive in only six or seven AZD1222 recipients. Spike-spanning, vaccine-associated CD4 TCRs were dominant at 160-218 and 743-854. Targets within unmutated variant regions were reportedly found for nearly half of spike-specific TCRs. The donors showed a predominance of white British ancestry and of females, with possible underestimation of clonal diversity.

The source is an adult who received the AZD1222 COVID-19 vaccine. The sample in question was peripheral blood, obtained 28 days after the second AZD1222 dose. J is TRBJ1-4 and V is TRBV27; no definite D call. The CDR3 coding sequence is TGTGCCAGCAGTTTTAAGGGCCTCGGTGAAAAACTGTTTTTT. This sequence encodes CASSFKGLGEKLFF.